This T cell receptor beta chain was found in a study of identical twins. This clonotype showed up many times. One entry per CDR3 protein results from TCRdb running MiXCR on the 5' RACE reads. The top ten clones hold more than 8% of a sample with around 370,000 distinct CDR3 sequences, 9% to 10% of them seen once. The CDR3 consists of 14 residues. Trimming removed 0 bases at V and 3 bases at J, with 10 bases between. Germline CDR1 SGHRS, CDR2 YFSETQ. This sequence was found in a woman aged 45-60 years in good health. The chain carries TRBV5-1 and TRBJ2-7; no clear D. The sequenced sample was naive T cells sorted from blood. Written as DNA, the CDR3 is TGCGCCAGCAGCTTGGAGGGCAGGCTCTACGAGCAGTACTTC. It codes for CASSLEGRLYEQYF.